This T cell receptor beta chain was identified in a study of T cells after yellow fever vaccination. Study information: Each low-cell-number fraction was prepared by means of SMART-Seq v4 Ultra Low Input. Study-level points and caveats: There was a possibility that FACS-sorted repertoires contained abundant clonotypes contaminating from the bulk population.

This clonotype was counted many times. Its antigen is unidentified. CDR1 and CDR2 from the germline V gene are MNHEY and SVGAGI. The CDR3 consists of 13 residues. With 5 bases clipped from V and 6 bases from J, the junction kept 4 bases outside the gene matches. Universal primer sites and UMIs were introduced during 5'RACE template-switching synthesis of TCR cDNA. TCRdb re-called the 5' RACE reads through MiXCR, storing one row per CDR3 protein. The sample has approximately 610,000 distinct CDR3 sequences; around 16% are singletons. This TCR came from a man in his late teens or twenties who received the YFV17D yellow fever vaccine. The starting material was PBMCs, obtained about 5 days after the first yellow fever vaccination. The chain recombines TRBV6-5 with TRBJ2-3, with TRBD1 matching over 8 bases. The CDR3 DNA reads as TGTGCCAGCAGTCTGGGACAGGCCGATACGCAGTATTTT. Amino acid sequence: CASSLGQADTQYF.